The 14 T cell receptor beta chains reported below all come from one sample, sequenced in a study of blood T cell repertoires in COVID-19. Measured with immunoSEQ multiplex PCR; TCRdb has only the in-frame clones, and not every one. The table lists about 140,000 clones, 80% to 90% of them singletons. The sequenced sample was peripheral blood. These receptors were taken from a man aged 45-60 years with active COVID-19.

CDR3 coding DNA: TGTGCCAGCAGTTGGACAGGGGGGACGAGCATTCAGTACTTC. Translating it yields CASSWTGGTSIQYF. V gene TRBV3-1 (or the pseudogene TRBV3-2) combines with J gene TRBJ2-4; 10 bases are a match to TRBD1. The CDR3 is 14 amino acids. V gave up 6 bases and J gave up 9 bases; unmatched junction bases: 8. The germline gives CDR1 LGHDT, CDR2 YNNKEL (reference sequence).

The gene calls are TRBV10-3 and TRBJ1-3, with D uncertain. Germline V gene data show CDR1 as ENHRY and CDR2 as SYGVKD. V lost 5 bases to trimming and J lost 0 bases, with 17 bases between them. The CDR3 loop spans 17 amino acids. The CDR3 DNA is TGTGCCATCAGTTCAGTAGGACTGACTAGCTCTGGAAACACCATATATTTT. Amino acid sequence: CAISSVGLTSSGNTIYF.

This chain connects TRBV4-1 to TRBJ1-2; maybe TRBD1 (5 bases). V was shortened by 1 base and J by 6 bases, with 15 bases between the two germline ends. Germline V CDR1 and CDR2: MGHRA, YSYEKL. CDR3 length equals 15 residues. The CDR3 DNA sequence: TGCGCCAGCAGCCAAGGACGGCAGGGCATCAATGGCTACACCTTC. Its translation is CASSQGRQGINGYTF.

This CDR3 reads CASSSTGGSYEQYF. The CDR3 DNA reads as TGTGCCAGCAGCTCCACAGGGGGCAGCTACGAGCAGTACTTC. J is TRBJ2-7 and V is TRBV7-8; 9 bases line up with TRBD1. This CDR3 has 14 residues. With 4 bases clipped from V and 3 bases from J, the junction kept 4 bases outside the gene matches. Germline V gives CDR1 SGHVS, CDR2 FQNEAQ.

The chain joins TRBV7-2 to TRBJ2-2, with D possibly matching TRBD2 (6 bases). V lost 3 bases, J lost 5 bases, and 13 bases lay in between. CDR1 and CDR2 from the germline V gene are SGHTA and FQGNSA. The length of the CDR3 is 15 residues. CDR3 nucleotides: TGTGCCAGCAGCTTTCGGGGGAAATTGACCGGGGAGCTGTTTTTT. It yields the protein CASSFRGKLTGELFF.

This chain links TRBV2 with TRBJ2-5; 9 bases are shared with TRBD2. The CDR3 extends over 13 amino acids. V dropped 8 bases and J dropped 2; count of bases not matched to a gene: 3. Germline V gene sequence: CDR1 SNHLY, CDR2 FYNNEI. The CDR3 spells CASLAGPQETQYF. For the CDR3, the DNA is TGTGCCAGCCTAGCGGGGCCACAAGAGACCCAGTACTTC.

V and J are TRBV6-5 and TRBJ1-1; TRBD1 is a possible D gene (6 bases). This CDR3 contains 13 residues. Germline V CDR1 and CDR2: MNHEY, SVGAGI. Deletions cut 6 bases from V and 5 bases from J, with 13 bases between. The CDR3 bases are TGTGCCAGCAGCCGGTCCGGGACAACTGAAGCTTTCTTT. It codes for CASSRSGTTEAFF.

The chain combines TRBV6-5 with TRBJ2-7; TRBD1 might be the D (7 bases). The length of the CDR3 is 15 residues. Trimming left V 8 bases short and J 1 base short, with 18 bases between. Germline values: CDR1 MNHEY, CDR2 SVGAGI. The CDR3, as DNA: TGTGCCAGCTCTCGCGGGACAGACCCTTCCTACGAGCAGTACTTC. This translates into CASSRGTDPSYEQYF.

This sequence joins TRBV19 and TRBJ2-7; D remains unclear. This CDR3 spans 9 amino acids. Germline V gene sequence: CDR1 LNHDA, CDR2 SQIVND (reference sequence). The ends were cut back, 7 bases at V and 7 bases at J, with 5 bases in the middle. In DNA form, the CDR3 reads TGTGCCAGTAAAGAGGAGCAGTACTTC. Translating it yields CASKEEQYF.

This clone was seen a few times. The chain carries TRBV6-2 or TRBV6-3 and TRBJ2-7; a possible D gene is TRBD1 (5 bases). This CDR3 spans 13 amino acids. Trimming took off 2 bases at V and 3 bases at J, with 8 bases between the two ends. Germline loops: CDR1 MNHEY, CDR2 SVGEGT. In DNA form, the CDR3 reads TGTGCCAGCAGTTACAGGGGTCACTACGAGCAGTACTTC. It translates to CASSYRGHYEQYF.

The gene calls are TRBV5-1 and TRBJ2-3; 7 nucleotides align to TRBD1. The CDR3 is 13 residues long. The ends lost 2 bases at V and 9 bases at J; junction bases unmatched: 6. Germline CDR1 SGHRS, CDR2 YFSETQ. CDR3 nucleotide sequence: TGCGCCAGCAGCTTTGATTCGACAGGGACGCAGTATTTT. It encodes CASSFDSTGTQYF. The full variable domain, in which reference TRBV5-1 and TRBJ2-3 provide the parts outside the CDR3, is KAGVTQTPRYLIKTRGQQVTLSCSPISGHRSVSWYQQTPGQGLQFLFEYFSETQRNKGNFPGRFSGRQFSNSRSEMNVSTLELGDSALYLCASSFDSTGTQYFGPGTRLTVL.

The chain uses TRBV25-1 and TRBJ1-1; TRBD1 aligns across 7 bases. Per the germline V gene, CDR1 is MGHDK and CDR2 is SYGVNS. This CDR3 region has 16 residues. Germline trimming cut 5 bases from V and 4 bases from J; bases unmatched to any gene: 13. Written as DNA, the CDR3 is TGTGCCAGCAGTCCCGGACAGGTCCGCCGAGGCACTGAAGCTTTCTTT. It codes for CASSPGQVRRGTEAFF.

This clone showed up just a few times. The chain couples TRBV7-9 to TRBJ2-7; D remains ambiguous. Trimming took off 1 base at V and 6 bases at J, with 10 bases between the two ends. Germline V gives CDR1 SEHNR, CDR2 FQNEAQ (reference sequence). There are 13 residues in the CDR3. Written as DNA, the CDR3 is TGTGCCAGCAGCTTAGGACATTTTGGCGAGCAGTACTTC. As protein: CASSLGHFGEQYF.

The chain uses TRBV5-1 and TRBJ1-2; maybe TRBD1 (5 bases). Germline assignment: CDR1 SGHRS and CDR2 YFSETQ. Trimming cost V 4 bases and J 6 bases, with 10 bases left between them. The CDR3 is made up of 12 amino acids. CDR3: CASSISGNGYTF. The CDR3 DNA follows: TGCGCCAGCAGCATTTCAGGGAATGGCTACACCTTC.